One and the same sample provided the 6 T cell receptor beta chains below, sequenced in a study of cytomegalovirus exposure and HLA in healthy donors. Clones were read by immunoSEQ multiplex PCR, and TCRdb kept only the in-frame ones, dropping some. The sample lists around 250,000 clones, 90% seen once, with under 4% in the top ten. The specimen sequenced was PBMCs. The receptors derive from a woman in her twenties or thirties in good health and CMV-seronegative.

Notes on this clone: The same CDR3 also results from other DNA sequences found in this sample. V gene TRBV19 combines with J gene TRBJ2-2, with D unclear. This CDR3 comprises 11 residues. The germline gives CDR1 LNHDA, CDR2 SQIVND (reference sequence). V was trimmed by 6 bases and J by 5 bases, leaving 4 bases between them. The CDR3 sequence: CASSNTGELFF. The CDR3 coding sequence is TGTGCCAGTAGCAATACCGGGGAGCTGTTTTTT.

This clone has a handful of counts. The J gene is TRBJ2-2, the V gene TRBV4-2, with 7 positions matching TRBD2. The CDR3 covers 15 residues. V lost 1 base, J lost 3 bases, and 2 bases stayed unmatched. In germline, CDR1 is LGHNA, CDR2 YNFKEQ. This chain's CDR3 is CASSQVAGDTGELFF. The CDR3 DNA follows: TGTGCCAGCAGCCAAGTTGCGGGAGACACCGGGGAGCTGTTTTTT.

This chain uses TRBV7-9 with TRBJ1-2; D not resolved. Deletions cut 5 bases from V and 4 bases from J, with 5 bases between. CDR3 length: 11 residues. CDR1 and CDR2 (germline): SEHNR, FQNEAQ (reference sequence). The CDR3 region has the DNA TGTGCCAGCAGCACCCTCTATGGCTACACCTTC. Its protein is CASSTLYGYTF. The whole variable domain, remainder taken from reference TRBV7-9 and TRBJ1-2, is DTGVSQNPRHKITKRGQNVTFRCDPISEHNRLYWYRQTLGQGPEFLTYFQNEAQLEKSRLLSDRFSAERPKGSFSTLEIQRTEQGDSAMYLCASSTLYGYTFGSGTRLTVV.

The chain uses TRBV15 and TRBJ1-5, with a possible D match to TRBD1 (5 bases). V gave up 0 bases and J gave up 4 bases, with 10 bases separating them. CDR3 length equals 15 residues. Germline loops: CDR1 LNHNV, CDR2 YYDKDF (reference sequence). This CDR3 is CATSRDLDKNQPQHF. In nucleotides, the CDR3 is TGTGCCACCAGCAGAGATCTGGACAAGAATCAGCCCCAGCATTTT.

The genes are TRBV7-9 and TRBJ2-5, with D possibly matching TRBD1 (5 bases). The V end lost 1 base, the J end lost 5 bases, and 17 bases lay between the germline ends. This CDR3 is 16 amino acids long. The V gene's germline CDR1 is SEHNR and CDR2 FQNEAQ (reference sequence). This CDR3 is CASSLGVTGSGETQYF. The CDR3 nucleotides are TGTGCCAGCAGCTTAGGGGTAACAGGTTCGGGCGAGACCCAGTACTTC.

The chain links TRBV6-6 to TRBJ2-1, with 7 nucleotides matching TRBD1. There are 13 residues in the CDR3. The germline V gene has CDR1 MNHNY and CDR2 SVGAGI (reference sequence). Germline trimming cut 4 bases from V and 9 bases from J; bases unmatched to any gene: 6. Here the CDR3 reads CASSSGRQGEQFF. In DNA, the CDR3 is TGTGCCAGCAGTTCCGGTCGACAGGGTGAGCAGTTCTTC.